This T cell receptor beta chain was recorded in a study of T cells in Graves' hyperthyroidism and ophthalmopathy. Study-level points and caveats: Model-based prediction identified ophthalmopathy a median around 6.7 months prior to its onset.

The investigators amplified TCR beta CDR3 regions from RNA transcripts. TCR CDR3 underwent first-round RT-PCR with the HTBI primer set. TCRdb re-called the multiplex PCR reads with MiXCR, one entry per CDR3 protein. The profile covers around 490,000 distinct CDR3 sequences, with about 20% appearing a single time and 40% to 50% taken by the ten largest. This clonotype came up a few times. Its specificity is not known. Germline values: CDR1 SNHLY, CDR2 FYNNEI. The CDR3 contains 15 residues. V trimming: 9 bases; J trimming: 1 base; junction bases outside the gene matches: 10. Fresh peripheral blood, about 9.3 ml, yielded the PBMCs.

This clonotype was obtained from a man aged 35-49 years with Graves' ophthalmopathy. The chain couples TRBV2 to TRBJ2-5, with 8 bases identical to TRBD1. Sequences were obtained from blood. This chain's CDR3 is CASPDQDRGQETQYF. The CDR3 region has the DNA TGTGCCAGTCCCGATCAAGACAGGGGCCAAGAGACCCAGTACTTC.